What follows are 28 T cell receptor beta chains derived from one specimen sequenced in a study of blood T cells in healthy people across ages. The authors ran a second PCR of about 7 to 12 cycles using a sample-barcoded 5' primer and a J-beta primer mix. MiXCR was run by TCRdb on the 5' RACE reads, yielding one entry per CDR3 protein. The repertoire holds approximately 1,000,000 distinct CDR3 sequences, with 40% to 50% as singletons. The sequenced material came from blood. Receptors were obtained from a woman aged 55 to 70 in good health.

In its sample, this clonotype was seen a few times. The chain carries TRBV4-2 and TRBJ2-3; TRBD2 aligns across 10 bases. Germline V CDR1 and CDR2: LGHNA, YNFKEQ. The length of the CDR3 is 17 residues. Trimming took 4 bases from V and 0 from J; bases not matched to a gene: 7. CDR3 sequence reads: CASSLLPSGSSTDTQYF. CDR3 in DNA: TGTGCCAGCAGCCTCTTACCTAGCGGGAGTAGCACAGATACGCAGTATTTT.

The CDR3 loop reads CASLTSGLIQETQYF. The CDR3, as DNA: TGTGCCAGCCTGACTAGCGGGCTCATTCAAGAGACCCAGTACTTC. V gene TRBV6-2 or TRBV6-3 combines with J gene TRBJ2-5; TRBD2 matches at 10 bases. CDR1 MNHEY and CDR2 SVGEGT come from the germline V gene. CDR3 length: 15 residues. Trimming took 8 bases from V and 2 from J; bases not matched to a gene: 8.

A remark on this clonotype: This may come from a read error, since a much larger clone is one base off. The chain has TRBV29-1 and TRBJ1-2; 7 positions agree with TRBD1. The CDR3 spans 12 residues. Germline trimming cut 7 bases from V and 10 bases from J; bases unmatched to any gene: 12. Germline CDR1 reads SQVTM; CDR2 reads ANQGSEA. The CDR3 nucleotides are TGCAGCGCTGCGACAGGGAGTAAAGTCTACACCTTC. This translates into CSAATGSKVYTF.

The CDR3 spells CASSPRGGLNEQFF. As DNA, the CDR3 is TGTGCCAGCAGTCCCCGCGGGGGGCTCAATGAGCAGTTCTTC. The V and J genes are TRBV12-3 or TRBV12-4 and TRBJ2-1, with 8 bases aligning to TRBD2. This CDR3 is built from 14 residues. After removal of 5 bases from V and 6 bases from J, the junction contained 6 bases not matched to a gene.

J is TRBJ2-6 and V is TRBV12-3 or TRBV12-4, with TRBD2 as a possible D gene (7 bases). This CDR3 is built from 17 residues. With 5 bases removed from V and 0 bases from J, the gap between germline ends came to 14 bases. The CDR3 loop is CASSLGGLSSGANVLTF. In nucleotides, the CDR3 is TGTGCCAGCAGTCTCGGGGGGCTAAGCTCTGGGGCCAACGTCCTGACTTTC.

The chain carries TRBV4-2 and TRBJ2-3, with 13 nucleotides matching TRBD2. The V gene end was trimmed by 6 bases and the J gene end by 1 base; junction bases not matched to a gene: 13. The CDR3 has 19 residues. Germline V CDR1 and CDR2: LGHNA, YNFKEQ. The CDR3 DNA reads TGTGCCAGCAGTTTGACCGGGACTAGCGGGACCATTGGCACAGATACGCAGTATTTT. Translation gives CASSLTGTSGTIGTDTQYF.

This clonotype was counted a few times. J is TRBJ2-3 and V is TRBV3-1; D not certain. Germline V gives CDR1 LGHDT, CDR2 YNNKEL (reference sequence). With 2 bases removed from V and 4 bases from J, the gap between germline ends came to 13 bases. The length of the CDR3 is 15 residues. DNA for the CDR3: TGTGCCAGCAGCCAAAATCCCGGACGGGCAGATACGCAGTATTTT. Translation: CASSQNPGRADTQYF.

This chain uses TRBV7-6 with TRBJ2-2; 11 positions agree with TRBD1. Germline values: CDR1 SGHVS, CDR2 FNYEAQ. The CDR3 consists of 17 residues. Germline trimming cut 5 bases from V and 5 bases from J; bases unmatched to any gene: 10. The CDR3 here is CASSPSWGQGVTGELFF. The CDR3 DNA follows: TGTGCCAGCAGCCCCAGCTGGGGACAGGGGGTTACCGGGGAGCTGTTTTTT. Together with reference TRBV7-6 and TRBJ2-2, the CDR3 gives the full variable domain: GAGVSQSPRYKVTKRGQDVALRCDPISGHVSLYWYRQALGQGPEFLTYFNYEAQQDKSGLPNDRFSAERPEGSISTLTIQRTEQRDSAMYRCASSPSWGQGVTGELFFGEGSRLTVL.

To note about this clonotype: A much larger clone lies a single base off, so this may be a read error. V is TRBV12-3 or TRBV12-4 and J is TRBJ2-5; 8 nucleotides match TRBD2. CDR3 length: 13 amino acids. The ends lost 6 bases at V and 4 bases at J; junction bases unmatched: 4. CDR3 sequence reads: CASRFAGGETQYF. In DNA, the CDR3 is TGTGCCAGCAGGTTCGCGGGGGGAGAGACCCAGTACTTC.

The chain couples TRBV11-1 to TRBJ1-2; D gene ambiguous. CDR3 length: 16 residues. The V and J ends lost 5 bases and 0 bases respectively, with 16 bases between them. Germline CDR1 SGHAT, CDR2 FQDESV (reference sequence). The CDR3 reads CASSEGLATSNYGYTF. CDR3 sequence (DNA): TGTGCCAGCAGCGAAGGGCTGGCAACTTCTAACTATGGCTACACCTTC.

This clonotype was seen a few times. The chain joins TRBV7-2 to TRBJ2-5, with D unresolved. Germline loops: CDR1 SGHTA, CDR2 FQGNSA. CDR3 length: 14 amino acids. V was trimmed by 7 bases and J by 4 bases, leaving 16 bases between them. The CDR3 nucleotides read TGTGCCAGCACACCAACTTTGGCCCGAGAGACCCAGTACTTC. Residues: CASTPTLARETQYF. The full variable domain, its missing parts supplied by reference TRBV7-2 and TRBJ2-5, is GAGVSQSPSNKVTEKGKDVELRCDPISGHTALYWYRQSLGQGLEFLIYFQGNSAPDKSGLPSDRFSAERTGGSVSTLTIQRTQQEDSAVYLCASTPTLARETQYFGPGTRLLVL.

The chain uses TRBV11-2 and TRBJ2-1; D call uncertain. From germline, CDR1 is SGHAT and CDR2 FQNNGV. This CDR3 has 14 residues. The ends were cut back, 2 bases at V and 7 bases at J, with 12 bases in the middle. The CDR3 here is CASSLRPRRNEQFF. In nucleotides, the CDR3 is TGTGCCAGCAGCTTAAGGCCTAGACGGAATGAGCAGTTCTTC.

The chain links TRBV4-2 to TRBJ1-2; 8 bases match TRBD1. This CDR3 spans 17 amino acids. CDR1 LGHNA and CDR2 YNFKEQ come from the germline V gene. The trim removed 0 bases at V and 0 bases at J, leaving 6 bases unmatched. CDR3 DNA: TGTGCCAGCAGCCAAGATGAAAGGACAGGGCCTAACTATGGCTACACCTTC. It codes for CASSQDERTGPNYGYTF.

The rearrangement links TRBV7-9 to TRBJ2-5; 7 nucleotides match TRBD1. The ends lost 2 bases at V and 3 bases at J; junction bases unmatched: 3. Germline CDR1 reads SEHNR; CDR2 reads FQNEAQ (reference sequence). CDR3 length equals 14 residues. The CDR3 is CASSLFQGEETQYF. CDR3 nucleotide sequence: TGTGCCAGCAGCTTATTTCAGGGGGAAGAGACCCAGTACTTC.

The gene calls are TRBV9 and TRBJ2-1; tentatively, D is TRBD2 (6 bases). The CDR3 totals 16 residues. V was pared by 5 bases and J by 0 bases, with 15 bases between. Germline CDR1 is SGDLS and CDR2 is YYNGEE. Here the CDR3 reads CASRPPSGPSYNEQFF. Written as DNA, the CDR3 is TGTGCCAGCAGACCACCCAGCGGGCCCTCCTACAATGAGCAGTTCTTC.

The chain carries TRBV12-3 or TRBV12-4 and TRBJ1-2; 9 bases match TRBD1. The length of the CDR3 is 12 residues. After removal of 5 bases from V and 6 bases from J, the junction contained 1 base not matched to a gene. In nucleotides, the CDR3 is TGTGCCAGCAGTGGGACAGGGAATGGCTACACCTTC. This sequence encodes CASSGTGNGYTF.

On this clonotype itself: A much bigger clone sits one base away, suggesting this may be a read error. The chain combines TRBV20-1 with TRBJ2-1; D remains ambiguous. CDR1 and CDR2 from the germline V gene are DFQATT and SNEGSKA (reference sequence). The CDR3 runs 12 residues. DNA of the CDR3: TGCAGTGCTGGAGATCCGTCGGCCTGGCAGTTCTTC. Translating gives CSAGDPSAWQFF.

This clonotype appeared a few times. V usage is TRBV7-9 and J usage is TRBJ2-3, with 11 bases identical to TRBD2. This CDR3 is built from 16 residues. Germline-derived CDR1 and CDR2 are SEHNR and FQNEAQ (reference sequence). V was pared by 6 bases and J by 0 bases, with 5 bases of the junction left unmatched. DNA of the CDR3: TGTGCCAGCAGGACTAGCGGGACTAGAAGCACAGATACGCAGTATTTT. Translation: CASRTSGTRSTDTQYF.

This sequence joins TRBV7-2 and TRBJ1-4; D ambiguous. Per germline, CDR1 SGHTA and CDR2 FQGNSA. V lost 1 base, J lost 4 bases, and 10 bases lay in between. This CDR3 has 15 amino acids. In DNA, the CDR3 is TGTGCCAGCAGCTTAGTCCCCAGAGATAATGAAAAACTGTTTTTT. Its protein is CASSLVPRDNEKLFF.

This clonotype was counted a single time. The chain uses TRBV6-5 and TRBJ2-7; D perhaps matches TRBD2 (5 bases). The CDR3 is made up of 15 amino acids. V was pared by 6 bases and J by 4 bases, with 19 bases between. Germline loops: CDR1 MNHEY, CDR2 SVGAGI. This CDR3 is CASSSSLGSRYEQYF. The DNA for the CDR3 is TGTGCCAGCAGCTCCTCGTTGGGGAGCAGATACGAGCAGTACTTC.

In its sample, this clonotype was seen a few times. This chain links TRBV27 with TRBJ2-3, with D perhaps matching TRBD2 (6 bases). Germline-derived CDR1 and CDR2 are MNHEY and SMNVEV (reference sequence). The CDR3 extends over 11 amino acids. V was pared by 10 bases and J by 3 bases, with 8 bases between. This chain's CDR3 is CAIGGTDTQYF. The CDR3 DNA reads TGTGCCATCGGAGGGACAGATACGCAGTATTTT.

This rearrangement joins TRBV15 to TRBJ2-7, with D possibly TRBD2 on 6 matching bases. Deletions cut 3 bases from V and 0 bases from J, with 15 bases between. CDR3 length: 16 residues. CDR1 and CDR2 (germline): LNHNV, YYDKDF (reference sequence). This chain's CDR3 is CATSRSGRDPSYEQYF. CDR3 nucleotide sequence: TGTGCCACCAGCAGGTCTGGGCGGGACCCCTCCTACGAGCAGTACTTC.

J is TRBJ2-7 and V is TRBV4-1, with D uncertain. Trimming left V 1 base short and J 7 bases short, with 11 bases between. The CDR3 covers 13 residues. Germline V gives CDR1 MGHRA, CDR2 YSYEKL. The CDR3 sequence: CASSQAIDREQYF. The CDR3 DNA reads TGCGCCAGCAGCCAAGCTATAGATCGGGAGCAGTACTTC.

V gene TRBV29-1 combines with J gene TRBJ1-2, with 10 bases matching TRBD1. Unmatched junction bases numbered 5, after V lost 7 bases and J lost 6 bases. From germline, CDR1 is SQVTM and CDR2 ANQGSEA. This CDR3 is 12 amino acids long. Here the CDR3 DNA reads TGCAGCGCAGGGACAGGGGTTGATGGCTACACCTTC. This gives the protein CSAGTGVDGYTF.

Only a few counts were recorded for this clonotype. The chain uses TRBV12-3 or TRBV12-4 and TRBJ1-5; D not resolved. The CDR3 runs 12 residues. Trimming shortened V by 10 bases and J by 2 bases, and 9 bases separated the two germline ends. CDR3 nucleotides: TGTGCCACCCGGACCGGCAATCAGCCCCAGCATTTT. Its translation is CATRTGNQPQHF.

Many counts were recorded for this clonotype. This sequence joins TRBV28 and TRBJ2-7; 9 bases match TRBD1. Germline CDR1 reads MDHEN; CDR2 reads SYDVKM. V lost 6 bases, J lost 7 bases, and 13 bases stayed unmatched. The CDR3 runs to 15 residues. CDR3 loop: CASSNYRDRVWEQYF. The CDR3 region has the DNA TGTGCCAGCAGCAACTACCGGGACAGGGTTTGGGAGCAGTACTTC. The complete variable domain, with remaining parts taken from reference TRBV28 and TRBJ2-7, reads DVKVTQSSRYLVKRTGEKVFLECVQDMDHENMFWYRQDPGLGLRLIYFSYDVKMKEKGDIPEGYSVSREKKERFSLILESASTNQTSMYLCASSNYRDRVWEQYFGPGTRLTVT.

This clonotype was recorded a few times. The genes are TRBV6-6 and TRBJ2-5; TRBD1 aligns across 10 bases. The J call is uncertain, as TRBJ2-7 better fits the DNA end. This CDR3 has 14 residues. Germline values: CDR1 MNHNY, CDR2 SVGAGI (reference sequence). Here the CDR3 DNA reads TGTGCCAGCAGTGAGACAGGGGGCCTCCGCGAGCAGTACTTC. Its protein is CASSETGGLREQYF.

The gene calls are TRBV20-1 and TRBJ2-5; 14 nucleotides align to TRBD2. Trimming cost V 3 bases and J 13 bases; bases outside gene matches: 10. CDR3 length equals 14 residues. Germline CDR1 and CDR2: DFQATT and SNEGSKA (reference sequence). CDR3 in amino acids: CSARKTSGRVRGYF. Here the CDR3 DNA reads TGCAGTGCTAGGAAGACTAGCGGGAGGGTCCGTGGGTACTTC.